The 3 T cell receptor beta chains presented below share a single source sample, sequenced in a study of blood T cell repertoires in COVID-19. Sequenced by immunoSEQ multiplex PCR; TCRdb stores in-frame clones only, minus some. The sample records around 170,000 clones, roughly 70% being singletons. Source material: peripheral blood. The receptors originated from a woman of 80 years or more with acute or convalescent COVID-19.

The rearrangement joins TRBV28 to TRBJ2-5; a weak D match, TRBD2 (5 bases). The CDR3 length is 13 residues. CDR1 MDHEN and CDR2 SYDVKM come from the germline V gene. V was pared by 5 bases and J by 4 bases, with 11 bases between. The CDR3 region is CASSLSSGETQYF. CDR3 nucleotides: TGTGCCAGCAGTCTCTCCAGCGGAGAGACCCAGTACTTC.

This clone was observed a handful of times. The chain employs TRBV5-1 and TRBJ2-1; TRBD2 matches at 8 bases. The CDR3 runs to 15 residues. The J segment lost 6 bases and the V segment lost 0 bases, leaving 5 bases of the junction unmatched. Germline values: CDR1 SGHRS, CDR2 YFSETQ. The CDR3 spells CASSLATSGSNEQFF. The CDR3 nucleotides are TGCGCCAGCAGCTTGGCCACTAGCGGCTCCAATGAGCAGTTCTTC. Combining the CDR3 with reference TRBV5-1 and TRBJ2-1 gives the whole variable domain KAGVTQTPRYLIKTRGQQVTLSCSPISGHRSVSWYQQTPGQGLQFLFEYFSETQRNKGNFPGRFSGRQFSNSRSEMNVSTLELGDSALYLCASSLATSGSNEQFFGPGTRLTVL.

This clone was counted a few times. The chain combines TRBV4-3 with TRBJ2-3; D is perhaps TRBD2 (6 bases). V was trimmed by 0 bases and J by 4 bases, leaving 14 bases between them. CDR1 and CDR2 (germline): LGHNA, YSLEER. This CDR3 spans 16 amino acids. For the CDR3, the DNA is TGCGCCAGCAGCCAAGATTCCGGGAGAGGGGCAGATACGCAGTATTTT. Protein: CASSQDSGRGADTQYF.